A selection of T cell receptor beta chains follows, all from one sample in a study of T cell responses to AZD1222 COVID-19 vaccine. Measured with immunoSEQ multiplex PCR; TCRdb has only the in-frame clones, and not every one. The profile shows 120,000 to 150,000 clones, more than 85% of them singletons. The sample in question was peripheral blood, obtained on day 0 of AZD1222 vaccination. Source of these receptors: an adult in good health. The CDR3 runs from the conserved cysteine through the conserved F or W. A D gene is named only where the DNA matches it firmly. Rows give clone size only sometimes, using once, few, many, or a class for an expanded clone.

TRBJ2-2,-,-,TRBV6-2/TRBV6-3,TGTGCCAGCAGTTACGGGGGAAACACCGGGGAGCTGTTTTTT,CASSYGGNTGELFF
TRBJ2-1,-,-,TRBV11-3,TGTGCCAGCAGCTTAGACGGGAGTAAGTACAATGAGCAGTTCTTC,CASSLDGSKYNEQFF
TRBJ1-6,-,-,TRBV11-2,TGTGCCACGAGTGGGACCATGAATTCACCCCTCCACTTT,CATSGTMNSPLHF
TRBJ2-3,few,-,TRBV5-4,TGTGCCAGCGCAGAGGGAGCTGGGGTGAGAGATACGCAGTATTTT,CASAEGAGVRDTQYF
TRBJ2-3,-,-,TRBV7-2,TGTGCCAGCAGCTTAGTGGGAGGGGGCAGAGATACGCAGTATTTT,CASSLVGGGRDTQYF
TRBJ1-5,-,-,TRBV5-1,TGCGCCAGCAGCTTGTCGTCTAGCAATCAGCCCCAGCATTTT,CASSLSSSNQPQHF
TRBJ1-3,-,TRBD1,TRBV9,TGTGCCAGCAGCTTAAGACAGGGGCACCCCGCTGGAAACACCATATATTTT,CASSLRQGHPAGNTIYF
TRBJ1-1,-,-,TRBV3-1/TRBV3-2,TGTGCCAGCAGCCAACTTCCGGGACACCTGAACACTGAAGCTTTCTTT,CASSQLPGHLNTEAFF
TRBJ2-1,-,-,TRBV7-3,TGTGCCAGCAGCTCACTAGTCCAGCAGTTCTTC,CASSSLVQQFF
TRBJ1-1,-,-,TRBV5-4,TGTGCCAGCCTTCGGGTCGGGGGTATGAACACTGAAGCTTTCTTT,CASLRVGGMNTEAFF
TRBJ1-4,-,TRBD1,TRBV19,TGTGCCAGCCGAGACAGGGGAGGTAGTGAAAAACTGTTTTTT,CASRDRGGSEKLFF
TRBJ1-1,-,-,TRBV5-1,TGCGCCAGCAGCCCCAGGGTTATAAACACTGAAGCTTTCTTT,CASSPRVINTEAFF
TRBJ1-3,-,-,TRBV10-3,TGTGCCATCAGTGAGGGGGGCTTTTCTGGAAACACCATATATTTT,CAISEGGFSGNTIYF
TRBJ1-2,-,TRBD1,TRBV29-1,TGCAGCGTTGAGGGTCTTCTCAGGGGGGGATATGGCTACACCTTC,CSVEGLLRGGYGYTF
TRBJ1-2,-,-,TRBV18,TGTGCCAGCTCACCGGGCAGTCGGTGGGGGGATGGCTACACCTTC,CASSPGSRWGDGYTF
TRBJ2-3,-,-,TRBV7-2,TGTGCCAGCAGCTTAATTACAGTCCGCACAGATACGCAGTATTTT,CASSLITVRTDTQYF
TRBJ1-3,-,-,TRBV6-2/TRBV6-3,TGTGCCAGCAGTTATCGCGGAAAGGGCTCTGGAAACACCATATATTTT,CASSYRGKGSGNTIYF
TRBJ2-1,-,TRBD2,TRBV2,TGTGCCAGCAGGGGGCTAGCGGGAAGACATGAGCAGTTCTTC,CASRGLAGRHEQFF
TRBJ2-1,-,-,TRBV2,TGTGCCAGCAGTGAAGGGAGAGGAAGCAATGAGCAGTTCTTC,CASSEGRGSNEQFF
TRBJ2-1,-,-,TRBV27,TGTGCCAGCAGTTTCAGGCGGTCCCCCGGGGATGAGCAGTTCTTC,CASSFRRSPGDEQFF
TRBJ1-3,-,-,TRBV6-5,TGTGCCAGCAGTTTGACTGAGAGCTCTGGAAACACCATATATTTT,CASSLTESSGNTIYF
TRBJ1-2,few,-,TRBV6-5,TGTGCCAGCAAACAGGGTTATGGCTACACCTTC,CASKQGYGYTF
TRBJ2-7,once,-,TRBV7-9,TGTGCCAGCAGCTTAGGGTCTGGGGGCCCTGGCGAGCAGTACTTC,CASSLGSGGPGEQYF
TRBJ1-4,-,-,TRBV5-1,TGCGCCAGCAGCTTATCAGGGGCAACTAATGAAAAACTGTTTTTT,CASSLSGATNEKLFF
TRBJ1-2,-,-,TRBV2,TGTGCCAGCAGTGGAGCGCGGCGTGGTGGCAGTTTGGAGTACACCTTC,CASSGARRGGSLEYTF
TRBJ1-4,-,-,TRBV4-1,TGCGCCAGCAGCCAAGATTTGGGGGGGGCGGTCGATGAAAAACTGTTTTTT,CASSQDLGGAVDEKLFF
TRBJ1-2,-,TRBD1,TRBV6-5,TGTGCCAGCAGTCTCGGACAGGGGGCCGTTTATGGCTACACCTTC,CASSLGQGAVYGYTF
TRBJ1-1,-,-,TRBV4-1,TGCGCCAGCAGCCGTGTCGTCGGGAACACTGAAGCTTTCTTT,CASSRVVGNTEAFF
TRBJ2-1,-,-,TRBV5-1,TGCGCCAGCAGCATACTCTACAATGAGCAGTTCTTC,CASSILYNEQFF
TRBJ2-2,-,TRBD2,TRBV7-2,TGTGCCAGCAGCACCAGACTAGCGGGGGGTAGCTCCGGGGAGCTGTTTTTT,CASSTRLAGGSSGELFF
TRBJ1-1,-,TRBD1,TRBV6-5,TGTGCCAGCAGTTCCAAACAGGGGGCGAACACTGAAGCTTTCTTT,CASSSKQGANTEAFF
TRBJ1-5,once,-,TRBV21-1,TGTGCCAGCTTGGGACTCAATCAGCCCCAGCATTTT,CASLGLNQPQHF
TRBJ2-7,-,-,TRBV7-8,TGTGCCAGCAGCCCGGACAACTACGAGCAGTACTTC,CASSPDNYEQYF
TRBJ1-2,-,TRBD1,TRBV11-2,TGTGCCAGCAGCTTTACGAATCCGACAGGGTCGTATGGCTACACCTTC,CASSFTNPTGSYGYTF
TRBJ1-1,-,-,TRBV18,TGTGCCAGCTCACCCAACAGGGCGGAAGCTTTCTTT,CASSPNRAEAFF
TRBJ1-2,few,-,TRBV18,TGTGCCAGCTCACCAGACAGGTTAGCTAACTATGGCTACACCTTC,CASSPDRLANYGYTF
TRBJ2-7,-,-,TRBV4-2,TGTGCCAGCAGCCCGAACGGGGGTCCGAGCTCCTACGAGCAGTACTTC,CASSPNGGPSSYEQYF
TRBJ1-2,-,TRBD1,TRBV3-1/TRBV3-2,TGTGCCAGCAGTCGCGGGACAGGGGCGTATGGCTACACCTTC,CASSRGTGAYGYTF
TRBJ1-5,-,-,TRBV27,TGTGCCAGCAGCTCGGGGGGTGATAGCAATCAGCCCCAGCATTTT,CASSSGGDSNQPQHF
TRBJ1-3,once,-,TRBV9,TGTGCCAGCAGCGTAGATCGGGGATCTGGAAACACCATATATTTT,CASSVDRGSGNTIYF
TRBJ2-3,once,-,TRBV7-3,TGTGCCAGCAGCTCCGGGCAGACCAGCACAGATACGCAGTATTTT,CASSSGQTSTDTQYF
TRBJ2-2,-,TRBD1,TRBV14,TGTGCCAGCAGCCAGCTGGGACAGGGAGCCGGGGAGCTGTTTTTT,CASSQLGQGAGELFF
TRBJ1-2,once,-,TRBV9,TGTGCCAGCAGCGTAGAACCTAATCTGGGCGGCTACACCTTC,CASSVEPNLGGYTF
TRBJ2-7,-,-,TRBV14,TGTGCCAGCAGCCAAGACCCTCGGGGCCGAGGCTACGAGCAGTACTTC,CASSQDPRGRGYEQYF
TRBJ1-1,few,-,TRBV9,TGTGCCAGCAGCGAGAGGTTTGGGGGCACTGAAGCTTTCTTT,CASSERFGGTEAFF
TRBJ2-5,-,-,TRBV5-4,TGTGCCAGCAGCGCGGGACAGCTACAAGAGACCCAGTACTTC,CASSAGQLQETQYF
TRBJ1-1,few,-,TRBV18,TGTGCCAGCTCACCATTCGGGATCACTGAAGCTTTCTTT,CASSPFGITEAFF
TRBJ1-3,-,-,TRBV6-5,TGTGCCAGCAGGAGACAGTCCTCCCCCGGAAACACCATATATTTT,CASRRQSSPGNTIYF
TRBJ1-2,-,TRBD1,TRBV3-1/TRBV3-2,TGTGCCAGCAGCCAGGGACAGGGGGCGTTCTATGGCTACACCTTC,CASSQGQGAFYGYTF
TRBJ1-1,-,-,TRBV27,TGTGCCAGCAGTTTCTCTTCGGCATTTAACACTGAAGCTTTCTTT,CASSFSSAFNTEAFF
TRBJ2-3,-,TRBD2,TRBV5-1,TGCGCCAGCAGCCGGACTAGCGGGGGTGTAGATACGCAGTATTTT,CASSRTSGGVDTQYF
TRBJ2-1,-,TRBD2,TRBV4-1,TGCGCCAGCAGCCCCGGTCCGGCTAGCGGGCAATACAATGAGCAGTTCTTC,CASSPGPASGQYNEQFF
TRBJ2-1,-,-,TRBV30,TGTGCCTGGAGTAAATGGGACGCCAAGTTCTTC,CAWSKWDAKFF